This TCR beta chain was found in a study of blood T cell repertoires in COVID-19. In the study overall: Samples representing acute and convalescent COVID-19 were sourced from the United States, Italy and Spain. From T cells, B-cell-depleted T cells, or PBMCs came the material, which was cDNA or gDNA.

The junction had 12 bases not matched to a gene; V was cut back by 1 base and J by 6 bases. The germline V gene has CDR1 LNHDA and CDR2 SQIVND (reference sequence). CDR3 length: 17 residues. Methods used by the authors: Scientists estimated how many nucleated cells there were by amplifying reference gene primers. Some clones are missing from TCRdb's copy, which holds only in-frame ones; the method was immunoSEQ multiplex PCR. V, J and clone size were drawn from that table, and D and trimming were deduced from the DNA. This repertoire shows a few hundred thousand clones, about nine tenths found once; its top ten account for about 9.2%.

This TCR was recovered from a man aged 35-49 years who had recovered from COVID-19. Sequenced sample: peripheral blood. This sequence joins TRBV19 and TRBJ1-1, with 9 positions matching TRBD1. CDR3 DNA sequence: TGTGCCAGTAGTATAGCCGAGGACAGGGGTTTCTCGGCTGAAGCTTTCTTT. Translating gives CASSIAEDRGFSAEAFF.